A single sample gave rise to the 11 T cell receptor beta chains below, sequenced in a study of blood T cell repertoires in COVID-19. The data were produced by immunoSEQ multiplex PCR, yet TCRdb's version contains in-frame clones alone and is incomplete. The sample has around 100,000 clones; more than 70% are singletons. The sequenced sample consisted of peripheral blood. The receptor set was obtained from a human donor in a cohort sampled during active COVID-19.

This chain joins TRBV7-2 and TRBJ2-2; D remains unclear. Germline loops: CDR1 SGHTA, CDR2 FQGNSA. This CDR3 has 14 amino acids. The ends were cut back, 3 bases at V and 1 base at J, with 6 bases in the middle. The DNA of the CDR3 is TGTGCCAGCAGCTTCTCAGGGAACACCGGGGAGCTGTTTTTT. Translating gives CASSFSGNTGELFF.

V is TRBV7-9 and J is TRBJ2-7; D is uncertain. The CDR3 loop spans 13 amino acids. Trimming removed 5 bases at V and 3 bases at J, with 11 bases between. From germline, CDR1 is SEHNR and CDR2 FQNEAQ (reference sequence). The DNA for the CDR3 is TGTGCCAGCAGCCCCTCAGGCCACTACGAGCAGTACTTC. This encodes CASSPSGHYEQYF.

CDR3 sequence: CASSLWITGVSYNEQFF. Written as DNA, the CDR3 is TGTGCCAGCAGTTTATGGATTACAGGGGTCTCCTACAATGAGCAGTTCTTC. The chain joins TRBV27 to TRBJ2-1; TRBD1 agrees at 7 bases. The CDR3 extends over 17 amino acids. Germline CDR1 and CDR2: MNHEY and SMNVEV (reference sequence). V was clipped by 1 base and J by 0 bases; unmatched bases: 6.

The genes are TRBV5-1 and TRBJ2-7; 7 positions agree with TRBD2. This CDR3 contains 18 residues. The V and J ends lost 4 bases and 3 bases, in that order; junction bases with no gene match: 19. Germline CDR1 SGHRS, CDR2 YFSETQ. The CDR3 DNA reads as TGCGCCAGCAGCGAAAGGCCTACTAGCGACAGATTTTTCTACGAGCAGTACTTC. Encoded protein: CASSERPTSDRFFYEQYF.

The rearrangement uses TRBV19 and TRBJ2-1; D not resolved. The CDR3 spans 14 residues. Trimming stripped 4 bases from V and 5 bases from J, with 12 bases between. Germline values: CDR1 LNHDA, CDR2 SQIVND (reference sequence). CDR3 loop: CASSRIGLDNEQFF. CDR3 bases: TGTGCCAGTAGTAGAATCGGGTTGGACAATGAGCAGTTCTTC.

V and J are TRBV9 and TRBJ1-5; D is perhaps TRBD1 (6 bases). Germline CDR1 is SGDLS and CDR2 is YYNGEE. The CDR3 contains 15 residues. The germline V and J ends were trimmed by 1 base and 6 bases, with 14 bases remaining between them. The CDR3 region is CASSVRGGAGQPQHF. CDR3 in DNA: TGTGCCAGCAGCGTAAGGGGGGGCGCGGGTCAGCCCCAGCATTTT.

The rearrangement uses TRBV19 and TRBJ1-4; TRBD1 agrees at 7 bases. With 7 bases clipped from V and 6 bases from J, the junction kept 8 bases outside the gene matches. The germline V gene encodes CDR1 LNHDA and CDR2 SQIVND (reference sequence). The CDR3 is 14 residues long. The CDR3 coding sequence is TGTGCCAGTAATTTCCGACAGGGCCATGAAAAACTGTTTTTT. It encodes CASNFRQGHEKLFF.

The CDR3 region is CASSRRQNEKLFF. The DNA of the CDR3 is TGTGCCAGCAGCCGTCGACAAAATGAAAAACTGTTTTTT. The chain links TRBV7-8 to TRBJ1-4; D remains unclear. The CDR3 is made up of 13 amino acids. Germline CDR1 is SGHVS and CDR2 is FQNEAQ. The V gene lost 5 bases and the J gene lost 5 bases, with 9 bases spanning the gap.

This clone is a singleton in its sample. The V and J genes are TRBV28 and TRBJ1-2; D uncertain. This CDR3 region has 14 residues. CDR1 is MDHEN, CDR2 SYDVKM, per germline. With 5 bases removed from V and 6 bases from J, the gap between germline ends came to 16 bases. CDR3 in amino acids: CASSAHSYGDGYTF. As DNA, the CDR3 is TGTGCCAGCAGTGCCCACTCTTACGGGGATGGCTACACCTTC.

The chain is built from TRBV6-5 and TRBJ1-5; D is undetermined. V gave up 6 bases and J gave up 0 bases, with 12 bases separating them. CDR3 size: 15 residues. Germline CDR1 MNHEY, CDR2 SVGAGI. The CDR3 reads CASSPTLYSNQPQHF. In DNA, the CDR3 is TGTGCCAGCAGCCCGACACTCTATAGCAATCAGCCCCAGCATTTT.

The chain has TRBV28 and TRBJ1-3, with a weak D call TRBD1 (5 bases). The germline CDR1 and CDR2 sequences are MDHEN and SYDVKM. V shed 9 bases and J shed 0 bases, with 12 bases lying between them. This CDR3 has 14 amino acids. CDR3 residues: CASSYGGSGNTIYF. The DNA of the CDR3 is TGTGCCAGTTCATACGGGGGCTCTGGAAACACCATATATTTT.